A selection of T cell receptor beta chains follows, all from one sample in a study of OX40 agonist ivuxolimab in advanced cancers. The data were produced by immunoSEQ multiplex PCR, yet TCRdb's version contains in-frame clones alone and is incomplete. The data contain approximately 60,000 clones, more than 90% of them seen just once; the ten biggest clones take up approximately 0.64%. Sequenced here: CD4+ or CD8+ T cells sorted from blood, sampled in a trial of the OX40 agonist ivuxolimab. These receptors came from an adult with an advanced solid tumor such as melanoma, head and neck, liver or kidney cancer. The CDR3 runs from the conserved cysteine through the conserved F or W. The D gene is left open where the match is weak. Size is stated for part of the rows, as once, few or many counts, or as a class when the clone is expanded.

clone size: NA
V gene: TRBV10-3
D gene: NA
J gene: TRBJ2-7
CDR3 DNA: TGTGCCATCAGTGAGTCTGGGGGGCTGACCTACGAGCAGTACTTC
CDR3 protein: CAISESGGLTYEQYF

clone size: NA
V gene: TRBV6-5
D gene: NA
J gene: TRBJ1-1
CDR3 DNA: TGTGCCAGCTCCCCCCGGGGCAGTGAAGCTTTCTTT
CDR3 protein: CASSPRGSEAFF

clone size: NA
V gene: TRBV5-4
D gene: NA
J gene: TRBJ1-1
CDR3 DNA: TGTGCCAGCAGCAGGCGGGGGATGTACACTGAAGCTTTCTTT
CDR3 protein: CASSRRGMYTEAFF

clone size: NA
V gene: TRBV30
D gene: NA
J gene: TRBJ1-4
CDR3 DNA: TGTGCCTGGAGCGCGGCGGAAAAACTGTTTTTT
CDR3 protein: CAWSAAEKLFF

clone size: NA
V gene: TRBV30
D gene: TRBD2
J gene: TRBJ2-3
CDR3 DNA: TGTGCCTGCCTACTAGCGGGAGGGACAGATACGCAGTATTTT
CDR3 protein: CACLLAGGTDTQYF

clone size: once
V gene: TRBV5-1
D gene: NA
J gene: TRBJ2-7
CDR3 DNA: TGCGCCAGCAGCCGGGACTCCGCCTACGAGCAGTACTTC
CDR3 protein: CASSRDSAYEQYF

clone size: NA
V gene: TRBV19
D gene: TRBD1
J gene: TRBJ1-5
CDR3 DNA: TGTGCCAACACCCAAGCTCCGAGGGGGCCGGCGAATCAGCCCCAGCATTTT
CDR3 protein: CANTQAPRGPANQPQHF

clone size: NA
V gene: TRBV11-3
D gene: NA
J gene: TRBJ1-4
CDR3 DNA: TGTGCCAGCAGCCGAGTCGGGACATACGACGAAAAACTGTTTTTT
CDR3 protein: CASSRVGTYDEKLFF

clone size: NA
V gene: TRBV9
D gene: NA
J gene: TRBJ1-1
CDR3 DNA: TGTGCCAGCAGCGTAGACTGGAGAGGGGGGAACACTGAAGCTTTCTTT
CDR3 protein: CASSVDWRGGNTEAFF

clone size: NA
V gene: TRBV11-3
D gene: NA
J gene: TRBJ1-6
CDR3 DNA: TGTGCCAGCAGCTCGGAGGGTATTGGTTCACCCCTCCACTTT
CDR3 protein: CASSSEGIGSPLHF

clone size: NA
V gene: TRBV5-1
D gene: NA
J gene: TRBJ2-7
CDR3 DNA: TGCGCCAGCAGCCAATCCGGGACTCTGGTCGACGAGCAGTACTTC
CDR3 protein: CASSQSGTLVDEQYF

clone size: NA
V gene: TRBV9
D gene: TRBD2
J gene: TRBJ2-2
CDR3 DNA: TGTGCCAGCAGCGTAGTGTTGACTAGCGGGTTCGGGGAGCTGTTTTTT
CDR3 protein: CASSVVLTSGFGELFF

clone size: once
V gene: TRBV6-5
D gene: NA
J gene: TRBJ2-4
CDR3 DNA: TGTGCCAGCACCCGCCTGGGACAATTAAACATTCAGTACTTC
CDR3 protein: CASTRLGQLNIQYF

clone size: NA
V gene: TRBV19
D gene: TRBD1
J gene: TRBJ1-5
CDR3 DNA: TGTGCCAGTAGGGGTGGGACAGTAATAAATCAGCCCCAGCATTTT
CDR3 protein: CASRGGTVINQPQHF

clone size: NA
V gene: TRBV27
D gene: NA
J gene: TRBJ2-7
CDR3 DNA: TGTGCCAGCAGTTTCACAGGGAACTTCGACGAGCAGTACTTC
CDR3 protein: CASSFTGNFDEQYF

clone size: NA
V gene: TRBV30
D gene: NA
J gene: TRBJ1-3
CDR3 DNA: TGTGCCTGGAGTAACTCAGGGGCTGGAAACACCATATATTTT
CDR3 protein: CAWSNSGAGNTIYF

clone size: NA
V gene: TRBV6-5
D gene: NA
J gene: TRBJ2-5
CDR3 DNA: TGTGCCAGCAGTGAGGGGGAGACCCAGTACTTC
CDR3 protein: CASSEGETQYF

clone size: NA
V gene: TRBV9
D gene: TRBD2
J gene: TRBJ2-3
CDR3 DNA: TGTGCCAGCAGCTCGGGCGGAGCGGGGGGCCCCACAGATACGCAGTATTTT
CDR3 protein: CASSSGGAGGPTDTQYF

clone size: NA
V gene: TRBV10-3
D gene: NA
J gene: TRBJ2-5
CDR3 DNA: TGTGCCATCAGTGGGGGAGCACAAGAGACCCAGTACTTC
CDR3 protein: CAISGGAQETQYF

clone size: few
V gene: TRBV29-1
D gene: TRBD2
J gene: TRBJ2-5
CDR3 DNA: TGCAGCGTTGATGGATTACTGGCGGGAGGATCTCAAGAGACCCAGTACTTC
CDR3 protein: CSVDGLLAGGSQETQYF

clone size: NA
V gene: TRBV11-1
D gene: NA
J gene: TRBJ1-6
CDR3 DNA: TGTGCCAGCAGCTTACGGAGTGGGGGGAGCTCCTATAATTCACCCCTCCACTTT
CDR3 protein: CASSLRSGGSSYNSPLHF

clone size: NA
V gene: TRBV6-1
D gene: NA
J gene: TRBJ2-5
CDR3 DNA: TGTGCCAGCAGTGCCACAGGGTACCAAGAGACCCAGTACTTC
CDR3 protein: CASSATGYQETQYF

clone size: NA
V gene: TRBV30
D gene: NA
J gene: TRBJ2-5
CDR3 DNA: TGTGCCTGGAAGGGACGGAGTGGGAATGGCCAAGAGACCCAGTACTTC
CDR3 protein: CAWKGRSGNGQETQYF

clone size: NA
V gene: TRBV7-2
D gene: NA
J gene: TRBJ2-1
CDR3 DNA: TGTGCCAGCAGCCAAGGACAGTATGACAATGAGCAGTTCTTC
CDR3 protein: CASSQGQYDNEQFF

clone size: NA
V gene: TRBV6-5
D gene: NA
J gene: TRBJ2-7
CDR3 DNA: TGTGCCAGCAGTCGGACAGCCGAGCAGTACTTC
CDR3 protein: CASSRTAEQYF

clone size: NA
V gene: TRBV2
D gene: NA
J gene: TRBJ1-3
CDR3 DNA: TGTGCCAGCAGGGGTGGGGCTGGAGGAAACACCATATATTTT
CDR3 protein: CASRGGAGGNTIYF

clone size: NA
V gene: TRBV27
D gene: TRBD1
J gene: TRBJ2-7
CDR3 DNA: TGTGCCAGCCGCAGTGCAAGACAGGGGGCTGGCGAGCAGTACTTC
CDR3 protein: CASRSARQGAGEQYF

clone size: NA
V gene: TRBV5-1
D gene: TRBD1
J gene: TRBJ1-5
CDR3 DNA: TGTGCCAGCAGCTTGGACAGGAACTACCCCCAGCATTTT
CDR3 protein: CASSLDRNYPQHF

clone size: NA
V gene: TRBV2
D gene: NA
J gene: TRBJ2-1
CDR3 DNA: TGTGCCAGCAGTGAAGCGGGTCGACGTTACAATGAGCAGTTCTTC
CDR3 protein: CASSEAGRRYNEQFF

clone size: NA
V gene: TRBV5-1
D gene: NA
J gene: TRBJ2-3
CDR3 DNA: TGCGCCAGCAGCTTGGAAGGCTTACCCCAAAGCGGAGATACGCAGTATTTT
CDR3 protein: CASSLEGLPQSGDTQYF

clone size: NA
V gene: TRBV25-1
D gene: NA
J gene: TRBJ1-1
CDR3 DNA: TGTGCCAGCACAAAGGGGGAACAGGTTGAAGCTTTCTTT
CDR3 protein: CASTKGEQVEAFF

clone size: NA
V gene: TRBV6-1
D gene: NA
J gene: TRBJ1-1
CDR3 DNA: TGTGCCAGCAGCCCGCCGGGACGGAGGAACACTGAAGCTTTCTTT
CDR3 protein: CASSPPGRRNTEAFF

clone size: NA
V gene: TRBV25-1
D gene: NA
J gene: TRBJ1-5
CDR3 DNA: TGTGCCAGAGAGCGGGAGAGTAGCAATCAGCCCCAGCATTTT
CDR3 protein: CARERESSNQPQHF

clone size: few
V gene: TRBV10-3
D gene: NA
J gene: TRBJ1-6
CDR3 DNA: TGTGCCATCAGTGGGCGACCCCCCGATTCACCCCTCCACTTT
CDR3 protein: CAISGRPPDSPLHF

clone size: once
V gene: TRBV7-3
D gene: NA
J gene: TRBJ2-3
CDR3 DNA: TGTGCCAGCAGCTTATCAGGGGCAGGCACAGATACGCAGTATTTT
CDR3 protein: CASSLSGAGTDTQYF

clone size: NA
V gene: TRBV5-6
D gene: NA
J gene: TRBJ2-7
CDR3 DNA: TGTGCCAGCAGCTTGTATGCCTACGAGCAGTACTTC
CDR3 protein: CASSLYAYEQYF

clone size: NA
V gene: TRBV30
D gene: NA
J gene: TRBJ2-3
CDR3 DNA: TGTGCCTGGAGTGCCGTAGCAGATACGCAGTATTTT
CDR3 protein: CAWSAVADTQYF

clone size: NA
V gene: TRBV9
D gene: NA
J gene: TRBJ1-6
CDR3 DNA: TGTGCCAGCAGCATAGGAGGATCACCCCTCCACTTT
CDR3 protein: CASSIGGSPLHF

clone size: NA
V gene: TRBV21-1
D gene: NA
J gene: TRBJ2-3
CDR3 DNA: TGTGCCAGCAGACCTGGGCTAGCGGGGGGGCACGATACGCAGTATTTT
CDR3 protein: CASRPGLAGGHDTQYF

clone size: once
V gene: TRBV10-3
D gene: NA
J gene: TRBJ1-4
CDR3 DNA: TGTGCCATCAGTGCTTTTGCAACTAATGAAAAACTGTTTTTT
CDR3 protein: CAISAFATNEKLFF

clone size: NA
V gene: TRBV5-1
D gene: NA
J gene: TRBJ1-1
CDR3 DNA: TGCGCCAGCAGCTTGGGTTATACGGTCATGAACACTGAAGCTTTCTTT
CDR3 protein: CASSLGYTVMNTEAFF

clone size: NA
V gene: TRBV28
D gene: NA
J gene: TRBJ2-2
CDR3 DNA: TGTGCCAGCAGTTTGCTGCTGGGGGCCTTGGGTTTGGGGAACACCGGGGAGCTGTTTTTT
CDR3 protein: CASSLLLGALGLGNTGELFF

clone size: NA
V gene: TRBV21-1
D gene: NA
J gene: TRBJ2-1
CDR3 DNA: TGTGCCAGCAGCAAAGTGAGTTACAATGAGCAGTTCTTC
CDR3 protein: CASSKVSYNEQFF

clone size: once
V gene: TRBV20-1
D gene: NA
J gene: TRBJ1-1
CDR3 DNA: TGCAGTGCTAGTTATACTGAAGCTTTCTTT
CDR3 protein: CSASYTEAFF

clone size: NA
V gene: TRBV2
D gene: TRBD1
J gene: TRBJ2-3
CDR3 DNA: TGTGCCAGCAGTGCGGACCCAGGGGGCGTCACAGATACGCAGTATTTT
CDR3 protein: CASSADPGGVTDTQYF

clone size: few
V gene: TRBV18
D gene: TRBD1
J gene: TRBJ2-7
CDR3 DNA: TGTGCCAGCTCACCACAGGGGGCTCTTATCTACGAGCAGTACTTC
CDR3 protein: CASSPQGALIYEQYF

clone size: NA
V gene: TRBV5-1
D gene: NA
J gene: TRBJ2-3
CDR3 DNA: TGCGCCAGCAGCTTGGAAGGGAAGAGCACAGATACGCAGTATTTT
CDR3 protein: CASSLEGKSTDTQYF

clone size: medium-sized
V gene: TRBV5-6
D gene: NA
J gene: TRBJ1-2
CDR3 DNA: TGTGCCAGCAGCTTGTGGGGCAACTATGGCTACACCTTC
CDR3 protein: CASSLWGNYGYTF

clone size: once
V gene: TRBV29-1
D gene: TRBD1
J gene: TRBJ2-2
CDR3 DNA: TGCAGCGTTGGTGGGGGCAGCGGCAGGGGGTCCATCGGGGAGCTGTTTTTT
CDR3 protein: CSVGGGSGRGSIGELFF

clone size: once
V gene: TRBV5-1
D gene: NA
J gene: TRBJ1-1
CDR3 DNA: TGCGCCAGCAGCCTGGGCGGGGACACTGAAGCTTTCTTT
CDR3 protein: CASSLGGDTEAFF